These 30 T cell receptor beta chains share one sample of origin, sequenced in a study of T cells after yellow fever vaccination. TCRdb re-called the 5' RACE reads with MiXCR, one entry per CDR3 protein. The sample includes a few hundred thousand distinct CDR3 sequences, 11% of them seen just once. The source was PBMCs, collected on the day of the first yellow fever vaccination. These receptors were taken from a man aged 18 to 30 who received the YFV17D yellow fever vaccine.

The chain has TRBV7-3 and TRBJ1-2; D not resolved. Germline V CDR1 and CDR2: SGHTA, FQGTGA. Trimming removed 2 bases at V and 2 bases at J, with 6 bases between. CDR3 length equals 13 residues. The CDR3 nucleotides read TGTGCCAGCAGCTTAGAGCACAACTATGGCTACACCTTC. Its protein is CASSLEHNYGYTF.

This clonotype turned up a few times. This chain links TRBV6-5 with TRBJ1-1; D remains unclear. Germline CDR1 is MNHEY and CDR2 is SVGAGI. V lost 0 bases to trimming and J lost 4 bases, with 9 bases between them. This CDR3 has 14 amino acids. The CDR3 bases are TGTGCCAGCAGTTACTCGAGGGATAGCACTGAAGCTTTCTTT. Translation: CASSYSRDSTEAFF.

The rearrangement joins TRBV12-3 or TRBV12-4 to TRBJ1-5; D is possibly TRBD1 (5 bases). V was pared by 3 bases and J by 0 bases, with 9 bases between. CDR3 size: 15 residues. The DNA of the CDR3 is TGTGCCAGCAGTTTCTCAGGGTATAGCAATCAGCCCCAGCATTTT. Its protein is CASSFSGYSNQPQHF.

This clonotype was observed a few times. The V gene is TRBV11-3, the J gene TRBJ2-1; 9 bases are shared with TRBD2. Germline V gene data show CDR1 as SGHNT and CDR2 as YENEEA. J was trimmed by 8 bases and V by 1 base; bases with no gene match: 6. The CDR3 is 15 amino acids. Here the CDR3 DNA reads TGTGCCAGCAGCTTAGGGGGACTAGCTACCGATGAGCAGTTCTTC. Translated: CASSLGGLATDEQFF.

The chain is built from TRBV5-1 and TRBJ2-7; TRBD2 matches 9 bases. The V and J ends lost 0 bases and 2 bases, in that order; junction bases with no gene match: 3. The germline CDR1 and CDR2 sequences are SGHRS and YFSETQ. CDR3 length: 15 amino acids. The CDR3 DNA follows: TGCGCCAGCAGCTTGGGTCCTAGCGGGGCCTACGAGCAGTACGTC. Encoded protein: CASSLGPSGAYEQYV.

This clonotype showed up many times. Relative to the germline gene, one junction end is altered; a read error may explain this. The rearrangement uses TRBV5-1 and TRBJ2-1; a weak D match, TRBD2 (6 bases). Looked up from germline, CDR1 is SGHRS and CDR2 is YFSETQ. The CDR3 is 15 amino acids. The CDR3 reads CASSPTGGSYNEQFF. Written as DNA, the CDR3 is TGTGCCAGCAGTCCTACAGGAGGGTCGTATAATGAGCAGTTCTTC. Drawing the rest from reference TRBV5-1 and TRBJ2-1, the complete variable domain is KAGVTQTPRYLIKTRGQQVTLSCSPISGHRSVSWYQQTPGQGLQFLFEYFSETQRNKGNFPGRFSGRQFSNSRSEMNVSTLELGDSALYLCASSPTGGSYNEQFFGPGTRLTVL.

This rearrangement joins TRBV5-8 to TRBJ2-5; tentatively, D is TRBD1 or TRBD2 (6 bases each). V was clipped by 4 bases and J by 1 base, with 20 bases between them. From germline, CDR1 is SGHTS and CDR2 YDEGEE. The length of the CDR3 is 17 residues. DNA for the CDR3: TGTGCCAGCAGCACCCGGGGGCGGGGCCCCCTCCAAGAGACCCAGTACTTC. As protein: CASSTRGRGPLQETQYF. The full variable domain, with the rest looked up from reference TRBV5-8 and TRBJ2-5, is EAGVTQSPTHLIKTRGQQATLRCSPISGHTSVYWYQQALGLGLQFLLWYDEGEERNRGNFPPRFSGRQFPNYSSELNVNALELEDSALYLCASSTRGRGPLQETQYFGPGTRLLVL.

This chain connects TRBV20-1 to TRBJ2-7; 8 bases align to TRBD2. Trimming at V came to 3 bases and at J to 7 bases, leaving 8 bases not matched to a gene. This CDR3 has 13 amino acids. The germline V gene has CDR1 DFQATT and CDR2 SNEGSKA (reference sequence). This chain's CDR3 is CSARRGARGEQYF. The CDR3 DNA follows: TGCAGTGCTAGGCGGGGGGCACGGGGAGAGCAGTACTTC.

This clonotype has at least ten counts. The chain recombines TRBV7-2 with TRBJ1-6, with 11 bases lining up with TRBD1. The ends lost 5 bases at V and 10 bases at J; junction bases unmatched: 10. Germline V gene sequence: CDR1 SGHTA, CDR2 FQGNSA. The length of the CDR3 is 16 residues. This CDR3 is CASSAGQGGLGSPLHF. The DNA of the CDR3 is TGTGCCAGCAGCGCGGGACAGGGGGGTTTAGGATCACCCCTCCACTTT.

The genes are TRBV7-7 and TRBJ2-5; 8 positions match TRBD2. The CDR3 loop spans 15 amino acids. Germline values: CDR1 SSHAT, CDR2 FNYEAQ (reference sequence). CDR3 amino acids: CASGPGLGVQETQYF. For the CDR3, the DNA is TGTGCTAGCGGACCGGGACTAGGGGTACAAGAGACCCAGTACTTC.

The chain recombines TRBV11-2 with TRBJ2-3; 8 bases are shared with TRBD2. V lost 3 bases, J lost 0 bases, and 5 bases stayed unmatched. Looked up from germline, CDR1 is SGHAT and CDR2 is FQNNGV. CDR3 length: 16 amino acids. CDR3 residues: CASSLRSGGSTDTQYF. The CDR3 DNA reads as TGTGCCAGCAGCTTGAGGAGCGGGGGAAGCACAGATACGCAGTATTTT. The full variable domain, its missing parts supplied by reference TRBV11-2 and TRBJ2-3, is EAGVAQSPRYKIIEKRQSVAFWCNPISGHATLYWYQQILGQGPKLLIQFQNNGVVDDSQLPKDRFSAERLKGVDSTLKIQPAKLEDSAVYLCASSLRSGGSTDTQYFGPGTRLTVL.

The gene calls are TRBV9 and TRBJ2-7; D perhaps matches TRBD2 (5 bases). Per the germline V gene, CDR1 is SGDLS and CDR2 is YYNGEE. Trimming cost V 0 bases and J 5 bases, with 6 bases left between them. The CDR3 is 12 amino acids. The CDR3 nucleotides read TGTGCCAGCAGCGTAGGGGGAGACGAGCAGTACTTC. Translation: CASSVGGDEQYF.

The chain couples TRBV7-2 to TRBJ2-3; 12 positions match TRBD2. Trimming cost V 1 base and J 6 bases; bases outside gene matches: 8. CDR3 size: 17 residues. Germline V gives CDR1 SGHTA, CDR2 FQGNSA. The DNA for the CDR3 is TGTGCCAGCAGCTTAGGGTGGGCTAGCGGGGGGGAGGATACGCAGTATTTT. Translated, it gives CASSLGWASGGEDTQYF.

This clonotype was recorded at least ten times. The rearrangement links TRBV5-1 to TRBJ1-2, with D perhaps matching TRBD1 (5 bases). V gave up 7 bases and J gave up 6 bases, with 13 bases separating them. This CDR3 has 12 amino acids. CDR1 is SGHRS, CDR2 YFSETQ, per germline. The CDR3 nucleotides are TGCGCCAGCTCGAGGACACCTGATGGCTACACCTTC. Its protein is CASSRTPDGYTF.

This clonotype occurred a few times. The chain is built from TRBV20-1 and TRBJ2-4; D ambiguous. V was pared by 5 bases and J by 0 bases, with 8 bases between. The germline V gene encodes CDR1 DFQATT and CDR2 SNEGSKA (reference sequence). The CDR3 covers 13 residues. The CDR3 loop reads CSAPVEAKNIQYF. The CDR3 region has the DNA TGCAGTGCTCCCGTCGAAGCCAAAAACATTCAGTACTTC.

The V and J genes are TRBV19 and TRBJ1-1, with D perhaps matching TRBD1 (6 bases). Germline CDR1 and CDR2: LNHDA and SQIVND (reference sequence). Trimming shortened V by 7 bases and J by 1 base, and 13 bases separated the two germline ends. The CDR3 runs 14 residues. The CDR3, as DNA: TGTGCCAGTATCCCGCGGGGGCCGAACACTGAAGCTTTCTTT. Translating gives CASIPRGPNTEAFF.

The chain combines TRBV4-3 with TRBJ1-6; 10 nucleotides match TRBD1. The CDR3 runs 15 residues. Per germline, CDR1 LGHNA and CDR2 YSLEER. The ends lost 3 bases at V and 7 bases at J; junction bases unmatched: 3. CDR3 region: CASSHRQGANSPLHF. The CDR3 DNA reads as TGCGCCAGCAGCCATCGACAGGGGGCCAATTCACCCCTCCACTTT.

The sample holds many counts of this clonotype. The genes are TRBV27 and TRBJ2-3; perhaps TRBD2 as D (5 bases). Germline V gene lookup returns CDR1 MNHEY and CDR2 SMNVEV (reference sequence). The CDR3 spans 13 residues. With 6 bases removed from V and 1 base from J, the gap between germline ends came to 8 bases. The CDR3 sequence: CASSFGGTDTQYF. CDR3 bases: TGTGCCAGCAGCTTCGGGGGCACAGATACGCAGTATTTT.

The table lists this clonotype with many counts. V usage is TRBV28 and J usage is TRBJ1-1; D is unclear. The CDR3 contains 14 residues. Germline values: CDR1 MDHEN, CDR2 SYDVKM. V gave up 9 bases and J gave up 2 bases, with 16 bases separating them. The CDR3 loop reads CASQGSYRNTEAFF. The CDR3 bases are TGTGCCAGTCAAGGAAGCTATCGCAACACTGAAGCTTTCTTT.

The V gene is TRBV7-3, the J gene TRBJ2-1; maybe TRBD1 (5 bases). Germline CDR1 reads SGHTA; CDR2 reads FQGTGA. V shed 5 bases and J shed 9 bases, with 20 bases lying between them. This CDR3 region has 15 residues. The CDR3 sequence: CASSDPVSAQGEQFF. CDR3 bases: TGTGCCAGCAGCGACCCAGTATCCGCCCAGGGTGAGCAGTTCTTC.

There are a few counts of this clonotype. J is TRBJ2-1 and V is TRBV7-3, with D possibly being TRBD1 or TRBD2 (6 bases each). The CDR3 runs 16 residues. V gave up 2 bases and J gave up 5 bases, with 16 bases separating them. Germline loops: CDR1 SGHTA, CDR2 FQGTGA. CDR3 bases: TGTGCCAGCAGCTTATATGGGGGGCGCAAGGACAATGAGCAGTTCTTC. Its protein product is CASSLYGGRKDNEQFF.

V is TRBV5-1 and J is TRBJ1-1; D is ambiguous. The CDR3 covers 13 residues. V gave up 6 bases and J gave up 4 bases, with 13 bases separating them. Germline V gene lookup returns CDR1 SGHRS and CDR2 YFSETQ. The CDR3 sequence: CASTKDSFTEAFF. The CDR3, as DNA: TGCGCCAGCACAAAGGACTCTTTCACTGAAGCTTTCTTT.

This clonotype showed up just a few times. The CDR3 here is CAWSVGTLPEQFF. DNA of the CDR3: TGTGCCTGGAGCGTGGGGACTCTCCCCGAGCAGTTCTTC. The chain employs TRBV30 and TRBJ2-1; the D gene is possibly TRBD2 (6 bases). This CDR3 region has 13 residues. The germline V and J ends were trimmed by 3 bases and 10 bases, with 16 bases remaining between them. Germline values: CDR1 GTSNPN, CDR2 SVGIG (reference sequence).

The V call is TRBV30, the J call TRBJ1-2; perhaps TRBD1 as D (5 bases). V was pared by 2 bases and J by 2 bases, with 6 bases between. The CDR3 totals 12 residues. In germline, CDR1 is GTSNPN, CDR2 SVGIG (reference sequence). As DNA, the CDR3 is TGTGCCTGGAGTAGGACAAACTATGGCTACACCTTC. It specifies CAWSRTNYGYTF.

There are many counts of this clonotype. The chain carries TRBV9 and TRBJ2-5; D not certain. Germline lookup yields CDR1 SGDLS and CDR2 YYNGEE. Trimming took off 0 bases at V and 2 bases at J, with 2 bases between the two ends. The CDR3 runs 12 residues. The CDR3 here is CASSVEQETQYF. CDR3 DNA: TGTGCCAGCAGCGTAGAGCAAGAGACCCAGTACTTC. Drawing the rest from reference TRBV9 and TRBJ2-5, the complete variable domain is DSGVTQTPKHLITATGQRVTLRCSPRSGDLSVYWYQQSLDQGLQFLIQYYNGEERAKGNILERFSAQQFPDLHSELNLSSLELGDSALYFCASSVEQETQYFGPGTRLLVL.

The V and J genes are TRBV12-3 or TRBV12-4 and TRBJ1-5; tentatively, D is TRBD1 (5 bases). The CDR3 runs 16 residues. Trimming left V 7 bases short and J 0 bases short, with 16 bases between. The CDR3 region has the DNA TGTGCCAGCACCCTCGGGGGGGTTGATAGCAATCAGCCCCAGCATTTT. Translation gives CASTLGGVDSNQPQHF.

CDR3 DNA sequence: TGTGCCAACAAGCGGGGAGCCCTTGATACGCAGTATTTT. Translation: CANKRGALDTQYF. V is TRBV10-3 and J is TRBJ2-3; 7 bases fit TRBD2. Germline V lookup: CDR1 ENHRY, CDR2 SYGVKD. The CDR3 covers 13 residues. Losses at the gene ends were 10 bases for V and 6 bases for J; bases not matched to a gene: 10.

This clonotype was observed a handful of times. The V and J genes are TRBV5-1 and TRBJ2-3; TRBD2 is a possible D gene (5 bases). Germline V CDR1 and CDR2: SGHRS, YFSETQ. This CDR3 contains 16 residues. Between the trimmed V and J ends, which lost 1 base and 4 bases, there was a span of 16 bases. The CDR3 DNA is TGCGCCAGCAGCTTGTTGTCGCGGACTTCCTCAGATACGCAGTATTTT. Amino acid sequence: CASSLLSRTSSDTQYF.

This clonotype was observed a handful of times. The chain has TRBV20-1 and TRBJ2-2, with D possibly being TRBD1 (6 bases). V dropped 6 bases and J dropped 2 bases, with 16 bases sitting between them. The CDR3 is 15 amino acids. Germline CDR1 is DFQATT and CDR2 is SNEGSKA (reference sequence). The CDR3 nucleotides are TGCAGTGCCGGCGACCGCAGGGGCAACACCGGGGAGCTGTTTTTT. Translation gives CSAGDRRGNTGELFF.

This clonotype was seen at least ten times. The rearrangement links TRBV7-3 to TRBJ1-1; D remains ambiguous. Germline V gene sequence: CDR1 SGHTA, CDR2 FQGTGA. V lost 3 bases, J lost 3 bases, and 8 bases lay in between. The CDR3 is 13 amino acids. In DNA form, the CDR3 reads TGTGCCAGCAGCTTGTTTAAGGACACTGAAGCTTTCTTT. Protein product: CASSLFKDTEAFF.